This TCR beta chain was observed in a study of T cell responses to AZD1222 COVID-19 vaccine. The table came from immunoSEQ multiplex PCR; TCRdb's copy has only in-frame clones and leaves some out. Here the sample spans about 120,000 clones, 90% being singletons. Findings of the study overall: Reports indicate that nearly half of spike-specific TCRs are directed at unmutated variant regions.

CDR1 and CDR2 (germline): MNHEY, SVGEGT. The V and J ends lost 6 bases and 2 bases respectively, with 13 bases between them. CDR3 length: 14 amino acids. Note on this clone: The antigen is unknown.

The V gene is TRBV6-2 or TRBV6-3, the J gene TRBJ1-1; D possibly corresponds to TRBD1 (6 bases). The sequencing here drew on peripheral blood, taken 28 days after the second dose of the MenACWY control vaccine. The sequence came from an adult who received the MenACWY meningococcal vaccine as a control. CDR3 bases: TGTGCCAGCAGCTCGGACAGACTAAACACTGAAGCTTTCTTT. Its translation: CASSSDRLNTEAFF.